This TCR beta chain was obtained from a study of OX40 agonist ivuxolimab in advanced cancers. Method: immunoSEQ multiplex PCR; TCRdb's copy keeps in-frame clones and lacks some. The sample consists of 45,000 to 60,000 clones, less than 85% of them appearing once. Trimming took off 6 bases at V and 7 bases at J, with 18 bases between the two ends. This CDR3 is built from 14 residues. Germline loops: CDR1 MGHDK, CDR2 SYGVNS. Whole-study results and caveats: The average count of expanded clones was higher among CD8+ T cells than among CD4+. Nonresponders, in some cases, also had low normalized T-cell clonal expansion.

In regard to this clone: Antigen unknown.

The rearrangement links TRBV25-1 to TRBJ1-2; the D gene is possibly TRBD1 (6 bases). The sample consisted of CD4+ or CD8+ T cells sorted from blood, taken in a trial of the OX40 agonist ivuxolimab. This receptor was taken from an adult with an advanced solid tumor such as melanoma, head and neck, liver or kidney cancer. CDR3 in amino acids: CASSRGGLEPGYTF. The CDR3 bases are TGTGCCAGCAGCAGAGGGGGACTCGAGCCTGGCTACACCTTC.